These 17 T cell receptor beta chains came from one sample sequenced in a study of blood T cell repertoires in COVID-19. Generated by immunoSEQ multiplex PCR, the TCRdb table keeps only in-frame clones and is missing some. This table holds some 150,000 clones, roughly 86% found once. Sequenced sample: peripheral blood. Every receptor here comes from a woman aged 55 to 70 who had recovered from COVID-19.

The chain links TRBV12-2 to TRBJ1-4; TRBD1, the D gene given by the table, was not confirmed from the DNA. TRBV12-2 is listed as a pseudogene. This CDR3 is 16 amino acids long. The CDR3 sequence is CASRLRQGYIDEKLFF. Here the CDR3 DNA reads TGTGCAAGTCGCTTAAGACAGGGTTATATAGATGAAAAACTGTTTTTT.

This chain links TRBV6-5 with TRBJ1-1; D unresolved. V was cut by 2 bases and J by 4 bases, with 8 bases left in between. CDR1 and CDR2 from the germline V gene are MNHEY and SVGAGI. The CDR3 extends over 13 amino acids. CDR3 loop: CASSYGLLTEAFF. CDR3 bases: TGTGCCAGCAGTTACGGTTTACTCACTGAAGCTTTCTTT.

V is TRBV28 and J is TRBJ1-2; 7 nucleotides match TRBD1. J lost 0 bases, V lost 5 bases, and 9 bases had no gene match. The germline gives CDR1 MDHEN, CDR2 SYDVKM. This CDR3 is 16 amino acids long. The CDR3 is CASSEPGQTSNYGYTF. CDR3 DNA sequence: TGTGCCAGCAGTGAACCGGGACAGACATCTAACTATGGCTACACCTTC.

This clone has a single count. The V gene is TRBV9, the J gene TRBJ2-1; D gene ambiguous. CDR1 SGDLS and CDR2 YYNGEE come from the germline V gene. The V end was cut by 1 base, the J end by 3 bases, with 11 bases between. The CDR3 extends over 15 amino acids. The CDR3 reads CASSVSPSIYNEQFF. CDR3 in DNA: TGTGCCAGCAGCGTAAGCCCCTCGATCTACAATGAGCAGTTCTTC.

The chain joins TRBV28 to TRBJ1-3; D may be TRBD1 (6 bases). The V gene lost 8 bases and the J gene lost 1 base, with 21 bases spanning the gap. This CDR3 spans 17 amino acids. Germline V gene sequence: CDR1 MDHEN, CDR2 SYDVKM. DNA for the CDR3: TGTGCCAGCCAGGCCGCGGGAGGGGGAAGATCTGGAAACACCATATATTTT. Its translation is CASQAAGGGRSGNTIYF.

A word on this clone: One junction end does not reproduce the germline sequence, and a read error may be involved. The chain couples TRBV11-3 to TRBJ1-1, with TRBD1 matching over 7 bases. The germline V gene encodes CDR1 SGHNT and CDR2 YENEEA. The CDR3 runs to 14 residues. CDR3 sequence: CASSRQDRNAEAFF. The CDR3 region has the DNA TGTGCCAGCAGCAGACAGGACAGGAACGCTGAAGCTTTCTTT.

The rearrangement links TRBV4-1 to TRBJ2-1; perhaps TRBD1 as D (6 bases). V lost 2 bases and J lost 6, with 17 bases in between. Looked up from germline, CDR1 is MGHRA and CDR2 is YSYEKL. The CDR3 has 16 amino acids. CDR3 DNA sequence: TGCGCCAGCAGCCAACCTGACAGGAGCTGGGGCAATGAGCAGTTCTTC. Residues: CASSQPDRSWGNEQFF.

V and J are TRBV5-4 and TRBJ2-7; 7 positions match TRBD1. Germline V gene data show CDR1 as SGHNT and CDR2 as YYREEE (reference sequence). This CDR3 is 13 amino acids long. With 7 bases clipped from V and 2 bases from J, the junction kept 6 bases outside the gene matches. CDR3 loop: CASAGGFPYEQYF. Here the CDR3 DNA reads TGTGCCAGCGCAGGGGGTTTCCCCTACGAGCAGTACTTC. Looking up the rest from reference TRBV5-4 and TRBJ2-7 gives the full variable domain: ETGVTQSPTHLIKTRGQQVTLRCSSQSGHNTVSWYQQALGQGPQFIFQYYREEENGRGNFPPRFSGLQFPNYSSELNVNALELDDSALYLCASAGGFPYEQYFGPGTRLTVT.

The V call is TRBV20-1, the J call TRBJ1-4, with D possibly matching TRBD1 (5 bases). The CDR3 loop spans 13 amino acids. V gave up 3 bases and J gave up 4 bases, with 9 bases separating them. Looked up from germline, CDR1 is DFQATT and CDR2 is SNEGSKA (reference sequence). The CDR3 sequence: CSASRGHNEKLFF. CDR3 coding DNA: TGCAGTGCTAGTCGCGGACATAATGAAAAACTGTTTTTT.

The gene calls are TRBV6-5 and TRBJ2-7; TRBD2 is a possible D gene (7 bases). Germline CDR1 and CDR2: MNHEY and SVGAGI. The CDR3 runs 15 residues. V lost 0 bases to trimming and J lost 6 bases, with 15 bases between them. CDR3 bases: TGTGCCAGCAGTTACTCACAAGGGGGGGGGAGCGAGCAGTACTTC. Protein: CASSYSQGGGSEQYF.

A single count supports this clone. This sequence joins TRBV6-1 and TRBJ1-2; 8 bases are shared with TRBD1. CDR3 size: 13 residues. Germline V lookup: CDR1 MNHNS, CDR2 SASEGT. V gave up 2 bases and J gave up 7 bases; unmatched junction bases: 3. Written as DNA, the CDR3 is TGTGCCAGCAGTGAATCAGGGGGCCTTGGCTACACCTTC. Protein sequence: CASSESGGLGYTF.

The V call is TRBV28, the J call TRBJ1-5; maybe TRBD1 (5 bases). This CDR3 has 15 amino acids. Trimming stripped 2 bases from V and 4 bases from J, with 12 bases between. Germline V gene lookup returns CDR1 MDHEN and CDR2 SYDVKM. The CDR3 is CASSLGGVNNQPQHF. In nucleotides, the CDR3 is TGTGCCAGCAGTTTAGGGGGGGTCAATAATCAGCCCCAGCATTTT.

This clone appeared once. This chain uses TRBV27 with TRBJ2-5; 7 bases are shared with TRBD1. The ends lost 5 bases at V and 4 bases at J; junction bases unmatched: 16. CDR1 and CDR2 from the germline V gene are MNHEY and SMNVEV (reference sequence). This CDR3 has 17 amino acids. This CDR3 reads CASSLYPDRAIPETQYF. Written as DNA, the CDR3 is TGTGCCAGCAGTCTCTACCCCGACAGGGCCATACCAGAGACCCAGTACTTC.

CDR3 sequence: CASSYSMGGTDTQYF. The CDR3 nucleotides are TGTGCCAGCAGTTACTCGATGGGGGGAACAGATACGCAGTATTTT. The chain has TRBV6-2 or TRBV6-3 and TRBJ2-3; the D gene is possibly TRBD2 (6 bases). The V and J ends lost 0 bases and 3 bases respectively, with 10 bases between them. CDR1 MNHEY and CDR2 SVGEGT come from the germline V gene. There are 15 residues in the CDR3.

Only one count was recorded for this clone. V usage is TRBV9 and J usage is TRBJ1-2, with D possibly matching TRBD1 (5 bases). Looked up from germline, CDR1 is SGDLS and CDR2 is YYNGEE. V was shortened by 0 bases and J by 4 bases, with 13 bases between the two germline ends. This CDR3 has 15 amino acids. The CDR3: CASSVAVQAFYGYTF. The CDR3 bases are TGTGCCAGCAGCGTAGCGGTACAGGCCTTCTATGGCTACACCTTC.

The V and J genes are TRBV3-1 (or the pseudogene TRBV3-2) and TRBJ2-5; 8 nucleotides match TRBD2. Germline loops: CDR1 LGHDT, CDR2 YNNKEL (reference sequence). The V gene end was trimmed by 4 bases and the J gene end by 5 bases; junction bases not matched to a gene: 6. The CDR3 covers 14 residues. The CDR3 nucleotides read TGTGCCAGCAGCCGGCCGGGAGGGGTTGAGACCCAGTACTTC. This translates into CASSRPGGVETQYF.

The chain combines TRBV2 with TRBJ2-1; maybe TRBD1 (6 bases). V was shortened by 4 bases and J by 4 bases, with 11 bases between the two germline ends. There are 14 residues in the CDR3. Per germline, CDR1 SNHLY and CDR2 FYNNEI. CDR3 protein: CASSVQGQYNEQFF. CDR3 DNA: TGTGCCAGCAGTGTACAAGGACAGTACAATGAGCAGTTCTTC.